The clone carrying this T cell receptor beta chain is labeled as medium-sized. The antigen remains undetermined. With 4 bases removed from V and 1 base from J, the gap between germline ends came to 28 bases. Germline CDR1 is KGHDR and CDR2 is SFDVKD. The CDR3 length is 21 residues. The data were obtained in a study of immune heterogeneity within non-small cell lung tumors. Study-wide points: Largely, high-frequency T-cell receptor beta clonotypes differed from one individual patient to another.

Genomic DNA from bulk tumor acted as the template, and 600 ng was loaded per sample. Several biopsies were collected from each primary tumor during surgery. They were spaced as far apart as possible within the tumor mass. With untreated, newly diagnosed non-small cell lung cancer, the patients went on to undergo curative surgery. Curative-intent surgery was being performed on the donors, who were patients newly diagnosed with non-small cell lung cancer. In a multiplex PCR, 32 V and 13 J primers amplified TCR beta CDR3. Using its own MiXCR run on the multiplex PCR reads, TCRdb lists one record per CDR3 protein. The sample holds about 6,100 distinct CDR3 sequences, about 20% seen once.

The chain joins TRBV24-1 to TRBJ1-3, with D unclear. Sequenced input: lung tumor tissue. The TCR sequence derives from a female donor with non-small cell lung cancer. DNA for the CDR3: TGTGCCACCAGTGAAACGGGAGATATGCTACCTCGGTATGGTTCTGGAAACACCATATATTTT. Translated, it gives CATSETGDMLPRYGSGNTIYF.